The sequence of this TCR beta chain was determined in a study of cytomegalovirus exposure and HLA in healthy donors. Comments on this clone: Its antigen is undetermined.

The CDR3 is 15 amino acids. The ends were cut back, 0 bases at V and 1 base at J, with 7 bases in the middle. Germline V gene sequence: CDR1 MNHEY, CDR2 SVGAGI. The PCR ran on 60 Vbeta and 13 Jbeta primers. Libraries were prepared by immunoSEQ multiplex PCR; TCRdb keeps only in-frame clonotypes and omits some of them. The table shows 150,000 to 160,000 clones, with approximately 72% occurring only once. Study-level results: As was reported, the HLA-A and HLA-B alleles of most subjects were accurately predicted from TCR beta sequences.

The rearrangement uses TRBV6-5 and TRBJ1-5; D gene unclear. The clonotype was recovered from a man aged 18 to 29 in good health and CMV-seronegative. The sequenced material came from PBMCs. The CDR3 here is CASSYSGGSNQPQHF. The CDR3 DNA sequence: TGTGCCAGCAGTTACTCTGGAGGGAGCAATCAGCCCCAGCATTTT.